The sequence of this TCR beta chain was determined in a study of blood T cell repertoires in COVID-19. About the study: The samples span acute and convalescent COVID-19 from the United States, Italy and Spain. Sources were T cells, B-cell-depleted T cells, or PBMCs; the material itself was cDNA or gDNA.

Original analysis: Amplification from reference gene primers served as the basis for estimated nucleated cell counts. Profiling relied on immunoSEQ multiplex PCR, and the TCRdb table lists in-frame clones only, not all of them. V, J and clone size are those of that table, while D and trimming were read from the DNA. The sample holds about 80,000 clones; 80% are singletons and the top ten take more than 10%. Germline loops: CDR1 KGHSH, CDR2 LQKENI. Trimming left V 8 bases short and J 2 bases short, with 15 bases between. The CDR3 contains 14 residues. Sequenced sample: peripheral blood. The chain carries TRBV18 and TRBJ1-2, with unresolved D. The clonotype was recovered from a woman in her 40s with active or convalescent COVID-19. CDR3 amino acids: CASVGLEINYGYTF. The CDR3 nucleotides are TGTGCCAGCGTAGGACTGGAAATAAACTATGGCTACACCTTC.